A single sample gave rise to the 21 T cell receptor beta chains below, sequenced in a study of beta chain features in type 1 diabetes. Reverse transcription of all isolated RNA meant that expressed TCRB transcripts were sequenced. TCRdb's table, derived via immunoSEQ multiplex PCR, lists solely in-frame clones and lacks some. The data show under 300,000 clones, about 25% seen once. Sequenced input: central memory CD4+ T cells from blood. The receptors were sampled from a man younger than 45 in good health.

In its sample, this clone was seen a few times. CDR3 in amino acids: CASSPQRGGAYEQYF. DNA of the CDR3: TGTGCCAGCAGCCCCCAGCGGGGGGGGGCCTACGAGCAGTACTTC. This rearrangement joins TRBV14 to TRBJ2-7; 10 bases fit TRBD2. Germline CDR1 SGHDN, CDR2 FVKESK. CDR3 size: 15 residues. The trim removed 4 bases at V and 2 bases at J, leaving 5 bases unmatched. Complete variable domain (other parts from reference TRBV14 and TRBJ2-7): EAGVTQFPSHSVIEKGQTVTLRCDPISGHDNLYWYRRVMGKEIKFLLHFVKESKQDESGMPNNRFLAERTGGTYSTLKVQPAELEDSGVYFCASSPQRGGAYEQYFGPGTRLTVT.

This chain's CDR3 is CASRRTVNEKLFF. In nucleotides, the CDR3 is TGTGCCAGCAGGCGGACGGTAAATGAAAAACTGTTTTTT. The gene calls are TRBV6-6 and TRBJ1-4; no reliable D call. CDR3 size: 13 residues. V lost 6 bases and J 5 bases, leaving 10 bases between the germline ends. The V gene's germline CDR1 is MNHNY and CDR2 SVGAGI (reference sequence).

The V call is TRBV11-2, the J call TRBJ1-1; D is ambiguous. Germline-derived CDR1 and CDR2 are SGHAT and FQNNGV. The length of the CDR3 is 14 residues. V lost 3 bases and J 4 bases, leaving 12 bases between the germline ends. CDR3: CASSFTSTGTEAFF. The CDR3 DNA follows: TGTGCCAGCAGCTTCACAAGTACGGGCACTGAAGCTTTCTTT. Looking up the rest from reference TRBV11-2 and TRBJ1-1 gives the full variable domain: EAGVAQSPRYKIIEKRQSVAFWCNPISGHATLYWYQQILGQGPKLLIQFQNNGVVDDSQLPKDRFSAERLKGVDSTLKIQPAKLEDSAVYLCASSFTSTGTEAFFGQGTRLTVV.

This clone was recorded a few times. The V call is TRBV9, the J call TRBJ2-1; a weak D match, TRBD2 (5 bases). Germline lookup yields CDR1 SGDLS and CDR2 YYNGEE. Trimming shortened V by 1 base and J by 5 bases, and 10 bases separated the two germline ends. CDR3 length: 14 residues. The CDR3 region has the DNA TGTGCCAGCAGCGTACGGGGAGCCGACAATGAGCAGTTCTTC. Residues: CASSVRGADNEQFF.

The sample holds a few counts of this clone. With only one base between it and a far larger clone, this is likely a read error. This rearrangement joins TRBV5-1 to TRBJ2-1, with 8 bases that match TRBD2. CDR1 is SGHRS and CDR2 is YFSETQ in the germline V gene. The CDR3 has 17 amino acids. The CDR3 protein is CDSSSPSSGKTYNEQFF. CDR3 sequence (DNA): TGCGACAGCAGCTCCCCTAGTAGCGGGAAGACCTACAATGAGCAGTTCTTC. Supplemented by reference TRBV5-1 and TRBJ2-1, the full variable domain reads KAGVTQTPRYLIKTRGQQVTLSCSPISGHRSVSWYQQTPGQGLQFLFEYFSETQRNKGNFPGRFSGRQFSNSRSEMNVSTLELGDSALYLCDSSSPSSGKTYNEQFFGPGTRLTVL.

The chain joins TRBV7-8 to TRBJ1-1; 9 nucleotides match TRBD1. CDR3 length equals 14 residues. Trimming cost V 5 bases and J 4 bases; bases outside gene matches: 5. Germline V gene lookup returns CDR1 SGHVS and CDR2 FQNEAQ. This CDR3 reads CASSPLTGGTEAFF. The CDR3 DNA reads TGTGCCAGCAGCCCACTGACAGGGGGCACTGAAGCTTTCTTT.

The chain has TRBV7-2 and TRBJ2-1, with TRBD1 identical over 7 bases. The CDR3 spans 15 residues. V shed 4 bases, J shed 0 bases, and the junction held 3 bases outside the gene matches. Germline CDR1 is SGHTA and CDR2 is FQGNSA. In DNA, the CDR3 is TGTGCCAGCAGCTCTACAGGGGCCTCCTACAATGAGCAGTTCTTC. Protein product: CASSSTGASYNEQFF.

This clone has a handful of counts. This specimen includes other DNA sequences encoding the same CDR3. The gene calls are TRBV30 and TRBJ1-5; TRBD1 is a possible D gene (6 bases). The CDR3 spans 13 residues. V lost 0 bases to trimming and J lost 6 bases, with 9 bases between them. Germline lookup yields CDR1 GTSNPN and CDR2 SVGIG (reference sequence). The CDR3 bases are TGTGCCTGGAGTGTACAGGGAGGTCAGCCCCAGCATTTT. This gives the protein CAWSVQGGQPQHF.

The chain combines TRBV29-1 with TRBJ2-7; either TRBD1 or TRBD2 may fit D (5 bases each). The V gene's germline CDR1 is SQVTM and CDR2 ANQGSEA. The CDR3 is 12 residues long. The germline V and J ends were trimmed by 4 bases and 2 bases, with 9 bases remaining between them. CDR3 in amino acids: CSVGDGPYEQYF. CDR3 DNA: TGCAGCGTTGGGGACGGCCCCTACGAGCAGTACTTC.

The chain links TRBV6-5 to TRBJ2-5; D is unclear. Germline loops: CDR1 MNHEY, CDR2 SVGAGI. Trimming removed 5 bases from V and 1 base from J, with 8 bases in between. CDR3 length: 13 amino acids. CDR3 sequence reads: CASSEKRQETQYF. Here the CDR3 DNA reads TGTGCCAGCAGTGAAAAGCGCCAAGAGACCCAGTACTTC.

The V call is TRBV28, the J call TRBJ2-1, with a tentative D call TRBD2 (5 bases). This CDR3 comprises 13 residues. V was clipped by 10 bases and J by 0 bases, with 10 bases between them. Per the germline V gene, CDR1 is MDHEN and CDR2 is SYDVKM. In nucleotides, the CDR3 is TGTGCCACCTTAGCGCCCTCCTACAATGAGCAGTTCTTC. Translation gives CATLAPSYNEQFF.

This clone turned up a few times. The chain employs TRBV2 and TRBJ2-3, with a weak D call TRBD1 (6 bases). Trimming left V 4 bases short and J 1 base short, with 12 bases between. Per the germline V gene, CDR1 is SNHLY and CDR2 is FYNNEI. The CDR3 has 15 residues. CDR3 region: CASSAARGGTDTQYF. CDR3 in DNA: TGTGCCAGCAGTGCTGCCAGGGGCGGCACAGATACGCAGTATTTT.

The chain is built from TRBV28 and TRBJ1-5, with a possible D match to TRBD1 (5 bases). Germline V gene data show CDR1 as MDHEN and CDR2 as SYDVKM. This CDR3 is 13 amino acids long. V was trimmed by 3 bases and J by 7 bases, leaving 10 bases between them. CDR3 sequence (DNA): TGTGCCAGCAGTTTCGCCAGGGCCCAGCCCCAGCATTTT. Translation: CASSFARAQPQHF.

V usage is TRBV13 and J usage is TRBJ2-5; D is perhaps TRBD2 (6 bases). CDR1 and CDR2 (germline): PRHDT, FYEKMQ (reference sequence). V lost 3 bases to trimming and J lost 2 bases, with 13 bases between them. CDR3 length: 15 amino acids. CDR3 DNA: TGTGCCAGCAGCTTTAGGGCTAGCGAGCAAGAGACCCAGTACTTC. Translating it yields CASSFRASEQETQYF. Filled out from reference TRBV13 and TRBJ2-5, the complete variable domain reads AAGVIQSPRHLIKEKRETATLKCYPIPRHDTVYWYQQGPGQDPQFLISFYEKMQSDKGSIPDRFSAQQFSDYHSELNMSSLELGDSALYFCASSFRASEQETQYFGPGTRLLVL.

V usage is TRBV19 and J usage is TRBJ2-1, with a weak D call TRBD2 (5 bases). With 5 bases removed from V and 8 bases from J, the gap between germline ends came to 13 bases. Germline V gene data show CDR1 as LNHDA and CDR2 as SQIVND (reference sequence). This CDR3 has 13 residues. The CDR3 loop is CASSGGSNDEQFF. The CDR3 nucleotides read TGTGCCAGTAGTGGCGGGTCGAACGATGAGCAGTTCTTC.

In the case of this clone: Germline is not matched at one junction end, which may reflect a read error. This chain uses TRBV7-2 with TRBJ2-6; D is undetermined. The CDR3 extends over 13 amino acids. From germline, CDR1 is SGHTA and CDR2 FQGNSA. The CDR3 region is CASSSAGANVLTF. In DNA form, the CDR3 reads TGTGCCAGCAGCTCCGCTGGCGCCAACGTCCTGACTTTC.

CDR3 in amino acids: CASSPGIYEQYF. CDR3 nucleotide sequence: TGTGCCAGCTCACCAGGTATCTACGAGCAGTACTTC. The chain carries TRBV18 and TRBJ2-7, with D hard to call. The CDR3 sequence is 12 residues long. CDR1 and CDR2 (germline): KGHSH, LQKENI. Trimming stripped 2 bases from V and 3 bases from J, with 5 bases between.

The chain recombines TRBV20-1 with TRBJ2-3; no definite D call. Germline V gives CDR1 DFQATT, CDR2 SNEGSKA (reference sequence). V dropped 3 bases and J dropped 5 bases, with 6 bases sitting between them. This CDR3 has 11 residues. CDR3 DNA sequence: TGCAGTGCTAGCGAGAAAGATACGCAGTATTTT. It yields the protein CSASEKDTQYF.

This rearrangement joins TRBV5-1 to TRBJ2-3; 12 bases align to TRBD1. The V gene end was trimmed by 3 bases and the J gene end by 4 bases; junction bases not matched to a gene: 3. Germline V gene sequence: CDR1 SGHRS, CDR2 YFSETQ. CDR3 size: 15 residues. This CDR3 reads CASSSRDRGPDTQYF. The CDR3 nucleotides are TGCGCCAGCAGCTCCCGGGACAGGGGGCCAGATACGCAGTATTTT.

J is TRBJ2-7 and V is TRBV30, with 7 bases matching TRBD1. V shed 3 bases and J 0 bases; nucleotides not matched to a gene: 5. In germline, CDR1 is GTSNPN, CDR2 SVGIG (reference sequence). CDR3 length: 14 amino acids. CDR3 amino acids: CAWSRQGSSYEQYF. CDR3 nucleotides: TGTGCCTGGAGCCGACAGGGAAGCTCCTACGAGCAGTACTTC.

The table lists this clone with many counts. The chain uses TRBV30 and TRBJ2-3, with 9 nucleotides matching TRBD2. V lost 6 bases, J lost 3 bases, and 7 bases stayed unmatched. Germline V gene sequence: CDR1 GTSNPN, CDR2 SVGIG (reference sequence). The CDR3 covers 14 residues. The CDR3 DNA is TGTGCCTGTCTCCCTAGCGGGGCAACAGATACGCAGTATTTT. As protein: CACLPSGATDTQYF. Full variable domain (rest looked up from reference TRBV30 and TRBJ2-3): SQTIHQWPATLVQPVGSPLSLECTVEGTSNPNLYWYRQAAGRGLQLLFYSVGIGQISSEVPQNLSASRPQDRQFILSSKKLLLSDSGFYLCACLPSGATDTQYFGPGTRLTVL.